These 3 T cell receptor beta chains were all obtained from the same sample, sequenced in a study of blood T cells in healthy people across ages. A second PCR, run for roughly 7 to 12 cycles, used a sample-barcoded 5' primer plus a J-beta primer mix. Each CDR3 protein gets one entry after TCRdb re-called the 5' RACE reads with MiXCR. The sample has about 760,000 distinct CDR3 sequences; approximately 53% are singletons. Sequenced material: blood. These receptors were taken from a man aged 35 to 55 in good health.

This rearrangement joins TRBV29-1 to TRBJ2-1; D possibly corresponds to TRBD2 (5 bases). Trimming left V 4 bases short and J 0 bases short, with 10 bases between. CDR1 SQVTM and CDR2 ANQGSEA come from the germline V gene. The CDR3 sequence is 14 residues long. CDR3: CSVVLAGSYNEQFF. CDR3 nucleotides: TGCAGCGTTGTATTGGCGGGCTCCTACAATGAGCAGTTCTTC.

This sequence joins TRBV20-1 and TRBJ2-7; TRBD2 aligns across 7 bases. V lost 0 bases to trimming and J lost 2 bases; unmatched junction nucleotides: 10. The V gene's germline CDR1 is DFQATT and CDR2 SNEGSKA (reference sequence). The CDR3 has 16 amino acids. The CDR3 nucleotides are TGCAGTGCTAGAGATCTTTCGGCGGGAGCCGCCTACGAGCAGTACTTC. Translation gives CSARDLSAGAAYEQYF.

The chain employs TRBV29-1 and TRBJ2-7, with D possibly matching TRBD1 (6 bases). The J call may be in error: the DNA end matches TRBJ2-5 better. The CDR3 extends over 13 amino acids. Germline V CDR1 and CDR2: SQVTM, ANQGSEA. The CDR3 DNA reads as TGCAGCGGTTGGACAGTGATTTCCGAGACCCAGTACTTC. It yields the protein CSGWTVISETQYF.